This record concerns one TCR beta chain sequence. Its antigen is as yet unknown. This sample was taken from a study of shared clonotypes between healthy human individuals. Notes on the study in general: When compared with the clonotypes that were shared by all four sorted-subset donors, the non-shared clonotypes turned out to have lower generation probabilities.

Germline-derived CDR1 and CDR2 are SGHRS and YFSETQ. Trimming removed 4 bases from V and 0 bases from J, with 13 bases in between. There are 15 residues in the CDR3. The CD4+ fraction was divided into a CD45RA+ naive subset and a CD45RA-negative memory subset. Produced via immunoSEQ multiplex PCR; TCRdb's table is partial and in-frame only. Among about 1.1 million clones listed, 75% to 85% were seen once. Sequencing was performed on memory CD4+ T cells from PBMCs. Subset: CD45RA-negative fraction. The receptor was derived from a man aged 18 to 30 in good health. Some clones in this sample may be carry-over from other donors' samples. This chain joins TRBV5-1 and TRBJ1-2; no reliable D call. The CDR3 sequence: CASSRGEPANYGYTF. CDR3 in DNA: TGCGCCAGCAGCCGCGGAGAGCCCGCTAACTATGGCTACACCTTC.